This T cell receptor beta chain was documented in a study of blood T cell repertoires in COVID-19. Study processing details: Reference gene primer amplification gave estimated nucleated cell counts. Assay: immunoSEQ multiplex PCR; the TCRdb copy retains only in-frame clones and omits some. That table furnishes V, J and clone size, whereas the DNA furnished D and trimming. The table has some 260,000 clones, 88% seen once. The V gene's germline CDR1 is SQVTM and CDR2 ANQGSEA. V dropped 4 bases and J dropped 3; count of bases not matched to a gene: 6. This CDR3 comprises 14 residues. This receptor was obtained from an older woman with COVID-19, enrolled during active disease. The J gene is TRBJ2-7, the V gene TRBV29-1, with TRBD2 matching 10 bases. Input material: peripheral blood. In DNA form, the CDR3 reads TGCAGCGTTGGGTTGTCTAGCGGGGGCTACGAGCAGTACTTC. This gives the protein CSVGLSSGGYEQYF.